The sequence of this T cell receptor beta chain was determined in a study of T cell changes during pregnancy in multiple sclerosis. Assay used: immunoSEQ multiplex PCR; TCRdb lists only in-frame clones, some missing. Among fewer than 20,000 clones listed, around 97% were seen once. Here the sequenced sample was peripheral blood, taken in the third trimester of pregnancy. The sequence was collected from a female donor with multiple sclerosis, enrolled in a pregnancy study.

For the CDR3, the DNA is TGTGCCACCAGCTGGACAGGGGCCGGGGGTTCGCCCCAGCATTTT. Translated, it gives CATSWTGAGGSPQHF. V is TRBV15 and J is TRBJ1-5; 9 bases fit TRBD1. The germline gives CDR1 LNHNV, CDR2 YYDKDF (reference sequence). V lost 5 bases, J lost 9 bases, and 11 bases stayed unmatched. The CDR3 totals 15 residues.